These 14 T cell receptor beta chains came from one sample sequenced in a study of blood T cells in healthy people across ages (dated by TCRdb to the mid-2010s). The library was made by 5' RACE. The instrument was an Illumina HiSeq 2500. A second 7 to 11 cycle PCR used a sample-barcoded 5' primer and a J-beta primer mix. Through fastp at Q25 and MiXCR, TCRdb rebuilt clones from the public reads, retaining in-frame beta chains. Rows merge per CDR3 protein into single entries with the most common DNA and genes. A total of about 590,000 distinct CDR3 sequences appear in this sample, 25% to 35% of them only once. The ten largest clones represent more than 15% of the sample. Sequencing was done on a sample of blood. These receptors all come from a woman over 75 in good health.

In its sample, this clonotype was seen a few times. This rearrangement joins TRBV9 to TRBJ2-2, with 10 bases fitting TRBD1. The CDR3 extends over 15 amino acids. The ends lost 4 bases at V and 7 bases at J; junction bases unmatched: 7. From germline, CDR1 is SGDLS and CDR2 YYNGEE. The CDR3 coding sequence is TGTGCCAGCAGCATCCGGGACAGGGGCGGCGGGGAGCTGTTTTTT. Its protein product is CASSIRDRGGGELFF.

In the case of this clonotype: At one end, the junction sequence differs from germline, possibly due to a read error. The chain is built from TRBV12-3 or TRBV12-4 and TRBJ2-1, with 8 bases that match TRBD2. The CDR3 totals 16 residues. The CDR3 is CASSLDSGTRGHERFF. The CDR3 nucleotides read TGTGCCAGCAGTTTAGATAGCGGGACGAGGGGACATGAGCGGTTCTTC.

This clonotype has a count of ten or more. The chain links TRBV6-2 or TRBV6-3 to TRBJ1-6, with D possibly being TRBD1 (5 bases). Germline-derived CDR1 and CDR2 are MNHEY and SVGEGT. V was pared by 2 bases and J by 10 bases, with 15 bases between. This CDR3 comprises 15 residues. CDR3 amino acids: CASSYPEPGGSPLHF. Here the CDR3 DNA reads TGTGCCAGCAGTTACCCCGAGCCCGGGGGATCACCCCTCCACTTT.

The chain recombines TRBV6-6 with TRBJ1-1, with 7 bases fitting TRBD1. Per germline, CDR1 MNHNY and CDR2 SVGAGI (reference sequence). This CDR3 region has 16 residues. With 0 bases clipped from V and 1 base from J, the junction kept 5 bases outside the gene matches. The CDR3 DNA reads TGTGCCAGCAGTTACTCGAGGACAGGAGGGAACACTGAAGCTTTCTTT. This sequence encodes CASSYSRTGGNTEAFF.

This clonotype was found many times. The V gene is TRBV4-3, the J gene TRBJ2-1; weak D call: TRBD1 (6 bases). The CDR3 runs 15 residues. CDR1 and CDR2 (germline): LGHNA, YSLEER. The ends were cut back, 2 bases at V and 5 bases at J, with 13 bases in the middle. The CDR3 DNA follows: TGCGCCAGCAGCCAATCCACAGGGTGGAACAATGAGCAGTTCTTC. Amino acids: CASSQSTGWNNEQFF.

Notes on this clonotype: Germline and junction disagree at one end, which may indicate a read error. This chain uses TRBV7-2 with TRBJ2-7; D is ambiguous. CDR1 and CDR2 (germline): SGHTA, FQGNSA. The CDR3 spans 11 residues. CDR3 nucleotides: TGTGCCAGCAGCCCTTTATACGAGCGGTACTTC. Amino acids: CASSPLYERYF.

This clonotype was picked up a small number of times. The chain joins TRBV2 to TRBJ1-1, with D maybe TRBD1 (5 bases). Trimming pared 6 bases from V and 2 bases from J, leaving 19 bases between. Germline CDR1 and CDR2: SNHLY and FYNNEI. This CDR3 has 16 residues. CDR3 amino acids: CASRTTARGINTEAFF. The CDR3 nucleotides read TGTGCCAGCAGGACAACAGCCCGGGGGATTAACACTGAAGCTTTCTTT.

This clonotype was found many times. V is TRBV10-3 and J is TRBJ1-4; 10 bases match TRBD1. The germline V gene has CDR1 ENHRY and CDR2 SYGVKD. The J segment lost 0 bases and the V segment lost 11 bases, leaving 3 bases of the junction unmatched. This CDR3 is built from 14 residues. The CDR3 DNA follows: TGTGCCGTCGGGACAGGGGCAACTAATGAAAAACTGTTTTTT. It encodes CAVGTGATNEKLFF.

This clonotype was seen repeatedly, ten times or more. Germline is not matched at one junction end, which may reflect a read error. The chain recombines TRBV11-2 with TRBJ2-3; 9 nucleotides line up with TRBD2. This CDR3 region has 15 residues. The germline V gene encodes CDR1 SGHAT and CDR2 FQNNGV. The CDR3 loop is CASSFLAGITDTQYF. The CDR3 coding sequence is TGTGCCAGTAGCTTTCTAGCGGGGATCACAGATACGCAGTATTTT. The complete variable domain, with remaining parts taken from reference TRBV11-2 and TRBJ2-3, reads EAGVAQSPRYKIIEKRQSVAFWCNPISGHATLYWYQQILGQGPKLLIQFQNNGVVDDSQLPKDRFSAERLKGVDSTLKIQPAKLEDSAVYLCASSFLAGITDTQYFGPGTRLTVL.

This clonotype was picked up many times. V gene TRBV29-1 combines with J gene TRBJ1-1, with no clear D. Per the germline V gene, CDR1 is SQVTM and CDR2 is ANQGSEA. Trimming stripped 7 bases from V and 3 bases from J, with 9 bases between. This CDR3 has 11 residues. The CDR3 reads CSGGVDTEAFF. CDR3 in DNA: TGCAGCGGCGGGGTGGACACTGAAGCTTTCTTT.

In this sample, this clonotype turned up many times. The chain carries TRBV10-3 and TRBJ1-1; D might be TRBD1 (5 bases). Germline CDR1 is ENHRY and CDR2 is SYGVKD. V lost 3 bases to trimming and J lost 4 bases, with 18 bases between them. This CDR3 comprises 16 residues. The CDR3 spells CAISDGASGYGTEAFF. DNA for the CDR3: TGTGCCATCAGTGATGGGGCCTCGGGGTATGGCACTGAAGCTTTCTTT.

This clonotype appeared once. A much larger clone differs by one base, so this may be a read error. The rearrangement uses TRBV5-4 and TRBJ2-3, with D perhaps TRBD1 (6 bases). Trimming cost V 4 bases and J 4 bases, with 13 bases left between them. This CDR3 is 14 amino acids long. From germline, CDR1 is SGHNT and CDR2 YYREEE (reference sequence). In DNA form, the CDR3 reads TGTGCCAGCAGCGCTACAGGGAGCGCAGATACGCAGTATTTT. Its translation: CASSATGSADTQYF.

The genes are TRBV30 and TRBJ1-6; D gene unclear. This CDR3 has 15 residues. Germline V gene data show CDR1 as GTSNPN and CDR2 as SVGIG (reference sequence). Trimming pared 0 bases from V and 7 bases from J, leaving 13 bases between. CDR3 in DNA: TGTGCCTGGAGTGTACCTAGGCCCGGGAATTCACCCCTCCACTTT. This codes for CAWSVPRPGNSPLHF.

CDR3 in amino acids: CASSKVYGLGETQYF. The CDR3 DNA reads as TGTGCCAGCAGCAAAGTTTACGGACTAGGGGAGACCCAGTACTTC. The chain carries TRBV21-1 and TRBJ2-5; the table calls TRBD2, which could not be checked here. TRBV21-1 is annotated as a pseudogene. CDR3 length: 15 residues.